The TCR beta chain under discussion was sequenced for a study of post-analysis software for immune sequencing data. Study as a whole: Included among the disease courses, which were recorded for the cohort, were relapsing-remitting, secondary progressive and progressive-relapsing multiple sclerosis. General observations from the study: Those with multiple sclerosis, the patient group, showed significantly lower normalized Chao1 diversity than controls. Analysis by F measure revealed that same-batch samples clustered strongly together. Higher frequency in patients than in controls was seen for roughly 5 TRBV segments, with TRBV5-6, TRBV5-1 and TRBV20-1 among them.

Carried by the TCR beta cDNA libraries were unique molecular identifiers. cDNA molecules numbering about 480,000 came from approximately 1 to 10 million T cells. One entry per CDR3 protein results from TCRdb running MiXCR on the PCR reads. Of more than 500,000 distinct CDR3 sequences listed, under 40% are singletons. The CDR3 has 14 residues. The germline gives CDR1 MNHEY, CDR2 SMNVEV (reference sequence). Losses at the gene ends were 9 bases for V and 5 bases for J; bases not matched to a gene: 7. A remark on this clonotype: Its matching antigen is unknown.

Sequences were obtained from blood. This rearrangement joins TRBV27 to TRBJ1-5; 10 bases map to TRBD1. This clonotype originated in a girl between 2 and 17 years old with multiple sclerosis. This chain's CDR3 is CASSDRGNHQPQHF. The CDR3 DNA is TGTGCCAGTTCGGACAGGGGGAATCATCAGCCCCAGCATTTT.